The 14 T cell receptor beta chains given below trace back to one sample, sequenced in a study of identical twins. TCRdb ran MiXCR on the 5' RACE reads and lists one entry per CDR3 protein. The sample yields approximately 1.8 million distinct CDR3 sequences, under 35% seen once. The sequencing input was cord blood. Every receptor here comes from a newborn girl in good health.

The rearrangement uses TRBV14 and TRBJ1-6; 7 nucleotides align to TRBD1. This CDR3 contains 15 residues. In germline, CDR1 is SGHDN, CDR2 FVKESK. V lost 1 base, J lost 6 bases, and 3 bases stayed unmatched. The CDR3 loop is CASSQARGFNSPLHF. In DNA form, the CDR3 reads TGTGCCAGCAGCCAAGCCAGGGGGTTTAATTCACCCCTCCACTTT.

The V and J genes are TRBV12-3 or TRBV12-4 and TRBJ1-1; 8 bases are a match to TRBD1. V shed 9 bases and J 4 bases; nucleotides not matched to a gene: 4. The CDR3 spans 12 residues. The CDR3 sequence: CASHTGGTEAFF. CDR3 nucleotides: TGTGCCAGTCATACAGGGGGCACTGAAGCTTTCTTT.

The genes are TRBV4-1 and TRBJ2-7, with D unresolved. The germline V gene has CDR1 MGHRA and CDR2 YSYEKL. The ends were cut back, 4 bases at V and 7 bases at J, with 20 bases in the middle. The CDR3 spans 15 residues. CDR3 loop: CASSLLGLLYNEQYF. As DNA, the CDR3 is TGCGCCAGCAGCCTGCTAGGTCTCCTCTACAATGAGCAGTACTTC.

J is TRBJ2-3 and V is TRBV11-2; possibly TRBD2 for D (5 bases). This CDR3 has 15 amino acids. V dropped 8 bases and J dropped 2 bases, with 17 bases sitting between them. Germline V CDR1 and CDR2: SGHAT, FQNNGV. CDR3 region: CASHGLRKITDTQYF. In nucleotides, the CDR3 is TGTGCCAGCCACGGACTCAGAAAAATCACAGATACGCAGTATTTT.

The V call is TRBV5-5, the J call TRBJ2-3, with D perhaps matching TRBD1 (6 bases). The CDR3 spans 16 residues. CDR1 and CDR2 (germline): SGHKS, YYEKEE (reference sequence). V gave up 4 bases and J gave up 4 bases, with 19 bases separating them. This chain's CDR3 is CASSTDRIQGADTQYF. CDR3 nucleotide sequence: TGTGCCAGCAGCACAGATAGGATACAGGGTGCAGATACGCAGTATTTT.

The rearrangement links TRBV20-1 to TRBJ2-4, with D unresolved. The V end lost 1 base, the J end lost 2 bases, and 24 bases lay between the germline ends. This CDR3 spans 19 amino acids. Germline CDR1 reads DFQATT; CDR2 reads SNEGSKA (reference sequence). DNA for the CDR3: TGCAGTGCTAGAGGGGCCACTATTCGGGTCCCCGTAACCAAAAACATTCAGTACTTC. Protein: CSARGATIRVPVTKNIQYF.

The chain links TRBV6-1 to TRBJ1-1; 8 positions agree with TRBD1. The CDR3 covers 14 residues. V lost 4 bases, J lost 6 bases, and 7 bases stayed unmatched. Germline V lookup: CDR1 MNHNS, CDR2 SASEGT. The CDR3 DNA reads as TGTGCCAGCAGTGGACAGGGGTCGGAGTCTGAAGCTTTCTTT. Its translation: CASSGQGSESEAFF.

This clonotype occurred many times. The chain carries TRBV5-1 and TRBJ2-1; D may be TRBD2 (5 bases). Germline V lookup: CDR1 SGHRS, CDR2 YFSETQ. The CDR3 contains 13 residues. V was clipped by 4 bases and J by 5 bases, with 10 bases between them. The CDR3 DNA is TGCGCCAGCAGCACCCTTAGCGACAATGAGCAGTTCTTC. It specifies CASSTLSDNEQFF.

This clonotype was picked up a small number of times. This rearrangement joins TRBV4-2 to TRBJ1-1; D is unresolved. With 4 bases removed from V and 4 bases from J, the gap between germline ends came to 19 bases. The CDR3 loop spans 16 amino acids. In germline, CDR1 is LGHNA, CDR2 YNFKEQ. The DNA for the CDR3 is TGTGCCAGCAGCCGAAATTTCGACACCTCAGGCACTGAAGCTTTCTTT. This encodes CASSRNFDTSGTEAFF.

In its sample, this clonotype was seen many times. The CDR3 nucleotides are TGTGCCAGCAGCCCAGGGGGGGAACGATCCAATGAGCAGTTCTTC. Residues: CASSPGGERSNEQFF. The chain recombines TRBV4-2 with TRBJ2-1; D tentatively fits TRBD1 or TRBD2 (7 bases each). The CDR3 runs 15 residues. Germline CDR1 reads LGHNA; CDR2 reads YNFKEQ. Trimming removed 4 bases at V and 6 bases at J, with 16 bases between.

This chain uses TRBV7-2 with TRBJ1-2; no reliable D call. The germline V gene encodes CDR1 SGHTA and CDR2 FQGNSA. The CDR3 consists of 15 residues. The germline V and J ends were trimmed by 1 base and 5 bases, with 14 bases remaining between them. The CDR3 DNA follows: TGTGCCAGCAGCTTAGGCCCTCGGCAGGCTTATGGCTACACCTTC. Translation gives CASSLGPRQAYGYTF.

This clonotype was counted a few times. The V call is TRBV28, the J call TRBJ1-1, with D tentatively TRBD1 (5 bases). V lost 3 bases, J lost 7 bases, and 15 bases lay in between. The CDR3 sequence is 14 residues long. In germline, CDR1 is MDHEN, CDR2 SYDVKM. For the CDR3, the DNA is TGTGCCAGCAGTTTTTATGGGGGAGGTTATGAAGCTTTCTTT. It encodes CASSFYGGGYEAFF. The variable domain in full, with the rest retrieved from reference TRBV28 and TRBJ1-1, is DVKVTQSSRYLVKRTGEKVFLECVQDMDHENMFWYRQDPGLGLRLIYFSYDVKMKEKGDIPEGYSVSREKKERFSLILESASTNQTSMYLCASSFYGGGYEAFFGQGTRLTVV.

This clonotype was recorded a few times. CDR3 DNA sequence: TGTGCCAGCAGCAAAGGATTCACCTACCGCATGAAGCAGTTCTTC. Translation gives CASSKGFTYRMKQFF. V gene TRBV21-1 combines with J gene TRBJ2-1; no check of the table's D call, TRBD2, against the DNA was made. TRBV21-1 constitutes a pseudogene. The CDR3 totals 15 residues.

This clonotype was detected a few times. The chain links TRBV10-3 to TRBJ1-4; 10 nucleotides match TRBD1. Germline CDR1 reads ENHRY; CDR2 reads SYGVKD. The junction had 4 bases not matched to a gene; V was cut back by 2 bases and J by 7 bases. This CDR3 has 15 amino acids. The CDR3 protein is CAISEQDRGVEKLFF. In nucleotides, the CDR3 is TGTGCCATCAGTGAGCAGGACAGGGGGGTTGAAAAACTGTTTTTT.